This T cell receptor (beta chain) emerged from a study of radiation and T cells in renal cell carcinoma. Clones were sequenced by immunoSEQ multiplex PCR, and TCRdb holds only the in-frame ones, with some missing. The sample holds 70,000 or so clones, roughly 87% seen once. General study points: From baseline, blood top tumor clonotypes peaked at 2 weeks post-radiation. No pretreatment tumor biopsies were available for baseline clonotypes.

In regard to this clone: Its antigen is still unknown.

V was pared by 4 bases and J by 3 bases, with 9 bases of the junction left unmatched. In germline, CDR1 is SGHRS, CDR2 YFSETQ. This CDR3 comprises 15 residues. Noted time point: blood 2 weeks post-SBRT. Treatment in this sample: 15 Gy SBRT to primary tumor, nephrectomy 4 weeks later. Radiation-treated patients gave blood at baseline, week 2 and week 4. Clear cell pathology was present in this patient's renal cell carcinoma. The rearrangement links TRBV5-1 to TRBJ1-2; 7 bases are shared with TRBD1. The TCR was taken from a man between 60 and 70 years old with renal cell carcinoma. The source material was blood, sampled from a patient whose treatment included radiotherapy and nephrectomy. The CDR3 sequence is CASSPSRGGDYGYTF. CDR3 bases: TGCGCCAGCAGCCCAAGTAGAGGGGGCGACTATGGCTACACCTTC.